A selection of T cell receptor beta chains follows, all from one sample in a study of blood T cell repertoires in COVID-19. Assay used: immunoSEQ multiplex PCR; TCRdb lists only in-frame clones, some missing. In the table there are approximately 330,000 clones, about 91% of which are singletons. What was sequenced was peripheral blood. The receptors here all came from a man aged 30 to 39 with COVID-19, enrolled during active disease. The CDR3 runs from the conserved cysteine through the conserved F or W. The D gene is left open where the match is weak. Only part of the rows carry a size: once, few, many, or a class if the clone is expanded.

TRBJ1-4,TRBV4-2,.,.,CASSQEEDKSEKLFF,TGTGCCAGCAGCCAAGAAGAGGATAAGAGTGAAAAACTGTTTTTT
TRBJ2-7,TRBV5-1,.,.,CASSQGTNRGYEQYF,TGCGCCAGCAGCCAAGGGACAAACCGAGGCTACGAGCAGTACTTC
TRBJ2-1,TRBV28,.,.,CASSLPSTQGEQFF,TGTGCCAGCAGTTTGCCTTCAACCCAGGGAGAGCAGTTCTTC
TRBJ1-4,TRBV4-3,TRBD1,.,CASSLKTGGTEKLFF,TGCGCCAGCAGCCTAAAGACAGGGGGCACTGAAAAACTGTTTTTT
TRBJ1-1,TRBV4-3,.,.,CASSLSLTVNTEAFF,TGCGCCAGCAGCCTCAGCTTGACAGTGAACACTGAAGCTTTCTTT
TRBJ1-3,TRBV4-2,.,.,CASRLQGDLTGNTIYF,TGTGCCAGCAGATTACAGGGAGATTTGACGGGAAACACCATATATTTT
TRBJ2-3,TRBV7-2,.,.,CASSLVGGLDTQYF,TGTGCCAGCAGCTTAGTGGGGGGTTTAGATACGCAGTATTTT
TRBJ2-5,TRBV19,.,.,CASSISTGLGETQYF,TGTGCCAGTAGTATATCTACAGGGTTGGGAGAGACCCAGTACTTC
TRBJ2-7,TRBV30,TRBD1,.,CAWSYVRGREQYF,TGTGCCTGGAGCTACGTCAGGGGGCGCGAGCAGTACTTC
TRBJ2-1,TRBV6-1,.,once,CASSDGVSSYNEQFF,TGTGCCAGCAGTGACGGGGTAAGCTCCTACAATGAGCAGTTCTTC
TRBJ1-6,TRBV27,.,once,CASSSLGSSRLNSPLHF,TGTGCCAGCAGTTCCCTCGGCAGTTCCAGACTTAATTCACCCCTCCACTTT
TRBJ2-7,TRBV7-6,.,.,CASSLAPGEGYEQYF,TGTGCCAGCAGCTTAGCGCCAGGGGAGGGCTACGAGCAGTACTTC
TRBJ2-2,TRBV7-7,TRBD1,.,CASSPVPGQGTNTGELFF,TGTGCCAGCAGCCCAGTCCCGGGACAGGGTACGAACACCGGGGAGCTGTTTTTT
TRBJ2-5,TRBV18,.,.,CASSPPFPPKQYF,TGTGCCAGCTCACCCCCCTTTCCGCCTAAACAGTACTTC
TRBJ2-5,TRBV4-3,.,.,CASSQVYRSETQYF,TGCGCCAGCAGCCAAGTTTACAGATCGGAGACCCAGTACTTC
TRBJ2-1,TRBV3-1/TRBV3-2,TRBD2,.,CASSPLAGVNNEQFF,TGTGCCAGCAGCCCACTAGCGGGGGTGAACAATGAGCAGTTCTTC
TRBJ2-3,TRBV6-2/TRBV6-3,.,.,CASSPRTTRLPDTQYF,TGTGCCAGCAGTCCCAGGACTACGAGGTTACCAGATACGCAGTATTTT
TRBJ2-3,TRBV7-2,.,.,CASSLALSKRPGEGDTQYF,TGTGCCAGCAGCTTAGCGCTGTCTAAACGACCGGGGGAAGGAGATACGCAGTATTTT
TRBJ1-5,TRBV7-2,.,.,CASSLFGQGGPQHF,TGTGCCAGCAGCTTATTTGGGCAGGGTGGGCCCCAGCATTTT
TRBJ1-2,TRBV19,.,.,CASSIRTFWGYTF,TGTGCCAGTAGTATTAGAACCTTTTGGGGCTACACCTTC
TRBJ2-7,TRBV2,.,.,CASIGAAYEQYF,TGTGCCTCCATAGGGGCAGCCTACGAGCAGTACTTC
TRBJ2-1,TRBV2,TRBD2,.,CASSLAGNSYNEQFF,TGTGCCAGCAGTCTAGCGGGGAACTCCTACAATGAGCAGTTCTTC
TRBJ2-3,TRBV6-5,.,.,CASSYSLRGTDTQYF,TGTGCCAGCAGTTACTCTTTAAGGGGGACAGATACGCAGTATTTT
TRBJ1-5,TRBV6-5,TRBD1,.,CASSLTGGQPQHF,TGTGCCAGCAGTTTGACAGGGGGACAGCCCCAGCATTTT
TRBJ1-5,TRBV27,TRBD1,.,CASSRQGVDQPQHF,TGTGCCAGCAGTCGACAGGGGGTTGATCAGCCCCAGCATTTT
TRBJ1-2,TRBV27,TRBD1,few,CASSPNSPGQGRIRYYGYTF,TGTGCCAGCAGTCCCAATTCTCCGGGACAGGGTCGTATAAGGTACTATGGCTACACCTTC
TRBJ2-7,TRBV19,TRBD1,.,CASSMRNYRDRGLDEQYF,TGTGCCAGTAGTATGCGAAATTACCGGGACAGGGGTCTGGACGAGCAGTACTTC
TRBJ1-2,TRBV6-5,.,.,CASSPTGNYGYTF,TGTGCCAGCAGTCCCACAGGGAACTATGGCTACACCTTC
TRBJ1-1,TRBV7-8,TRBD1,.,CASSGRTGASVNTEAFF,TGTGCCAGCAGCGGGCGGACAGGGGCTTCCGTGAACACTGAAGCTTTCTTT
TRBJ2-3,TRBV28,TRBD2,.,CASHIWRGASGKSADTQYF,TGTGCCAGCCATATCTGGAGGGGGGCTAGCGGGAAGAGTGCAGATACGCAGTATTTT
TRBJ1-2,TRBV7-2,.,.,CASSLVAPEAGWGYTF,TGTGCCAGCAGCTTAGTGGCTCCCGAGGCGGGCTGGGGCTACACCTTC
TRBJ2-7,TRBV3-1/TRBV3-2,TRBD1,.,CASSRDRGLFEQYF,TGTGCCAGCAGCCGGGACAGAGGTCTGTTCGAGCAGTACTTC
TRBJ2-3,TRBV28,TRBD2,.,CASSLWTWTSGSTDTQYF,TGTGCCAGCAGTTTATGGACTTGGACTAGCGGATCCACAGATACGCAGTATTTT
TRBJ2-7,TRBV5-1,TRBD1,.,CASCYGTGLLCEQYF,TGCGCCAGCTGTTACGGGACAGGGCTTTTGTGTGAGCAGTACTTC
TRBJ2-2,TRBV3-1/TRBV3-2,TRBD2,.,CASSSTSGGNTGELFF,TGTGCCAGCAGCTCGACTAGCGGGGGGAACACCGGGGAGCTGTTTTTT
TRBJ2-1,TRBV2,.,.,CASSARQGIRNEQFF,TGTGCCAGCAGTGCTAGGCAGGGGATAAGGAATGAGCAGTTCTTC
TRBJ1-5,TRBV10-3,.,.,CAISESGLTKQHF,TGTGCCATCAGTGAGTCGGGACTCACCAAGCAGCATTTT